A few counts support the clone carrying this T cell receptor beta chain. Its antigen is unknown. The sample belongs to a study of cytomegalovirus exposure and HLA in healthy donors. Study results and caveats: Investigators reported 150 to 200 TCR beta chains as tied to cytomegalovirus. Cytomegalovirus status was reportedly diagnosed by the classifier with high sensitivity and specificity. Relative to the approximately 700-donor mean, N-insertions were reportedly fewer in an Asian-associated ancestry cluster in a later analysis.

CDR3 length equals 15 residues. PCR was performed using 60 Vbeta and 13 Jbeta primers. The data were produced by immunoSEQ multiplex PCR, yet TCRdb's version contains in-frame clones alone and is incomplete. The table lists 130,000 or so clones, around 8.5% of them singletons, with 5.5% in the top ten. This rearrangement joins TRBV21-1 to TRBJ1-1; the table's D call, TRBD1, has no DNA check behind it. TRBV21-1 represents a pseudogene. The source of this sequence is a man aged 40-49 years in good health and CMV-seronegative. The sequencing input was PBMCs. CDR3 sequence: CASSKVGACGLGAFF. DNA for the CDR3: TGTGCCAGCAGCAAAGTGGGGGCTTGCGGTCTTGGAGCTTTCTTT.